The TCR beta chain under discussion was sequenced for a study of T-cell reconstitution after alpha-beta-depleted transplantation in children. Unique molecular identifiers were built into the TCRbeta library. TCRdb analysed the PCR reads with MiXCR anew, one entry per CDR3 protein. The sample contains about 980,000 distinct CDR3 sequences, roughly 31% of which appear only once. This clonotype appeared a few times. Looked up from germline, CDR1 is LGHNA and CDR2 is YSLEER. The V and J ends lost 1 base and 0 bases, in that order; junction bases with no gene match: 2. The CDR3 sequence is 17 residues long.

The chain couples TRBV4-3 to TRBJ2-3, with TRBD2 matching over 12 bases. The sequencing used PBMCs, mostly from graft donor cells, collected 360 days after TCRalphabeta/CD19-depleted stem cell transplant. The TCR originated in a boy under two years old who had a stem cell transplant for SCID, so the T cells may come from the graft donor. The CDR3 region has the DNA TGCGCCAGCAGCCAAGGGACTAGCGGGGCTAGCACAGATACGCAGTATTTT. Translating it yields CASSQGTSGASTDTQYF.